The clone carrying this T cell receptor beta chain was seen more than once but under ten times. Its matching antigen is unknown. Assay: immunoSEQ multiplex PCR; the TCRdb copy retains only in-frame clones and omits some. Of 45,000 to 55,000 clones listed, approximately 79% are singletons. The CDR3 loop spans 16 amino acids. CDR1 is SGHNT and CDR2 is YYREEE in the germline V gene (reference sequence). Losses at the gene ends were 3 bases for V and 2 bases for J; bases not matched to a gene: 5. The data are from a study of radiotherapy plus CTLA-4 blockade in lung cancer. As for the study in general: There were objective responses in 18% of patients, and roughly 33% had disease control.

Study outcomes and limitations: The best prediction of response reportedly came from early blood T cell clone dynamics, with interferon-beta. Radiotherapy plus ipilimumab was followed by expansion in blood of tumor-derived TCR clones.

Participants had chemo-refractory metastatic non-small-cell lung cancer and were treated with focal radiation plus ipilimumab CTLA-4 blockade. This chain uses TRBV5-4 with TRBJ2-5, with 12 bases lining up with TRBD2. Sequenced here: peripheral blood, sampled from a patient treated with radiotherapy plus ipilimumab. The sequence derives from a human donor with non-small cell lung cancer who had a partial response to radiotherapy plus ipilimumab. The CDR3 loop is CASSYTLAGGQETQYF. As DNA, the CDR3 is TGTGCCAGCAGCTATACCCTAGCGGGGGGGCAAGAGACCCAGTACTTC.